Reported below is one T cell receptor beta chain. The sample holds one count of this clone. There is no known antigen for this receptor. Per-base qualities were not stored, and no clone one base away is much larger. TCRbeta CDR3 regions were amplified from genomic DNA using the immunoSEQ Assay, a bias-controlled multiplex PCR. In the authors' own workflow: The number of nucleated cells in each sample was estimated by amplification of reference gene primers within the assay. Sequence reads were collapsed and filtered to measure the absolute abundance of every unique TCRbeta CDR3 rearrangement. For each sample, productive Simpson clonality was calculated as the square root of Simpson's diversity index across productive rearrangements. TCRdb limited this immuneACCESS table to in-frame rearrangements with V and J called. A share of clones is missing; checked studies link under half to unresolved V genes, and the rest is unexplained. The V and J calls and the clone size are those of that table, but D and trimming were determined from the DNA. Recorded for this sample are 130,000 or so clones; approximately 80% of them occurred a single time. Of the sample, more than 10% falls within the top ten clones.

This sample was taken from a study of blood T cell repertoires in COVID-19 (dated by TCRdb to about 2020). General notes on the study: The collaborator samples originated in the United States, Italy and Spain and spanned the acute and convalescent phases of COVID-19. The material from the prospective study consisted of cDNA or gDNA derived from T cells, B-cell-depleted T cells, or PBMCs. Deeply sampled blood TCRbeta repertoires from subjects exposed to, actively infected with, or recovered from COVID-19 were included in the dataset. A freely available public database, intended as a resource for researchers studying the immune response to SARS-CoV-2, is where the repertoires were released. Samples came from the ongoing ImmuneRACE study (first 160 participants) plus 1,254 subjects from 6 global collaborators. Sample metadata almost always included a de-identified subject ID, COVID-19 status, age in years and sex. Where available, HLA class I and class II types were obtained from metadata supplied by the sample provider rather than from assay-based typing.

The investigation overall reported the following: Clinical and demographic metadata were provided uncurated, with the amount varying by source and participant.

Whole blood was collected in K2EDTA tubes by collaborating institutions according to the institutions' own protocols. For TCRbeta analysis, collaborators shipped samples in one of three forms: frozen whole blood, isolated PBMCs, or DNA extracted from either of those sample types. From cysteine to phenylalanine, the CDR3 is 14 amino acids long. Solely the CDR3 DNA is kept, with 42 bases framed from the first base. V lost 6 bases and J lost 7 bases, and the count of bases not matched to a germline gene is 4. CDR1 is given as LGHDT and CDR2 as YNNKEL, both from the germline V gene (reference sequence).

Sequenced material: peripheral blood. Recombination joined TRBV3-1 (or the pseudogene TRBV3-2) with TRBJ2-2, with 11 bases aligning to TRBD1. The TCR originated in a woman in her sixties or seventies with acute or convalescent COVID-19. At the DNA level, the sequence is TGTGCCAGCAGTAGGACAGGGGGCAGCGGGGAGCTGTTTTTT. It translates to CASSRTGGSGELFF.